Listed here is a single T cell receptor (beta chain). The trim removed 1 base at V and 2 bases at J, leaving 9 bases unmatched. Germline assignment: CDR1 KGHSH and CDR2 LQKENI. The CDR3 covers 17 residues. This specimen belongs to a study of blood T cell repertoires in COVID-19. The authors' processing: Nucleated cell counts were estimated from reference gene primer amplification. Some clones are missing from TCRdb's copy, which holds only in-frame ones; the method was immunoSEQ multiplex PCR. That table supplies the V and J calls and clone size; D and trimming were determined from the DNA. The table includes some 200,000 clones, around 90% detected once.

The source of this sequence is a man in his sixties with active or convalescent COVID-19. The sample consisted of peripheral blood. The rearrangement uses TRBV18 and TRBJ1-2; 8 bases line up with TRBD1. The CDR3 DNA sequence: TGTGCCAGCTCACCACGACGACAGGGGTTAATGAACTATGGCTACACCTTC. Protein: CASSPRRQGLMNYGYTF.